Listed below are T cell receptor beta chains from one sample, sequenced in a study of blood T cell repertoires in COVID-19. Produced via immunoSEQ multiplex PCR; TCRdb's table is partial and in-frame only. The sample includes approximately 280,000 clones, approximately 84% seen only once; the top ten take roughly 1.5%. Sequenced: peripheral blood. The receptor set was obtained from a human donor with COVID-19, enrolled during active disease. The donor label of this sample is uncertain. The CDR3 runs from the conserved cysteine through the conserved F or W. Fields, in order: J gene, D gene, V gene, clone size, CDR3 protein, CDR3 DNA. The D gene is left open where the match is weak. Clone size is stated in some rows and not others, as once, few, many or a class when expanded.

j_call: TRBJ1-6
d_call: TRBD1
v_call: TRBV7-9
clone_size: NA
cdr3_aa: CASSLVAGGNSPLHF
cdr3_nt: TGTGCCAGCAGCTTAGTTGCAGGGGGTAATTCACCCCTCCACTTT

j_call: TRBJ2-3
d_call: NA
v_call: TRBV5-6
clone_size: NA
cdr3_aa: CASSLRMGDYTDTQYF
cdr3_nt: TGTGCCAGCAGCTTGAGAATGGGAGATTACACAGATACGCAGTATTTT

j_call: TRBJ1-2
d_call: NA
v_call: TRBV7-3
clone_size: NA
cdr3_aa: CASSGGTALTGGYTF
cdr3_nt: TGTGCCAGCAGCGGAGGGACTGCCCTCACCGGTGGCTACACCTTC

j_call: TRBJ1-6
d_call: TRBD1
v_call: TRBV30
clone_size: many
cdr3_aa: CAWSGQGAANSPLHF
cdr3_nt: TGTGCCTGGAGCGGACAGGGGGCCGCTAATTCACCCCTCCACTTT

j_call: TRBJ2-3
d_call: NA
v_call: TRBV11-3
clone_size: NA
cdr3_aa: CASSSRVSGGVDTQYF
cdr3_nt: TGTGCCAGCAGCTCCCGGGTGTCAGGAGGAGTAGATACGCAGTATTTT

j_call: TRBJ1-2
d_call: TRBD1
v_call: TRBV30
clone_size: NA
cdr3_aa: CATESRGSNYGYTF
cdr3_nt: TGTGCCACCGAATCCAGGGGGTCAAACTATGGCTACACCTTC

j_call: TRBJ2-2
d_call: NA
v_call: TRBV4-3
clone_size: few
cdr3_aa: CASSHLTGEGNTGELFF
cdr3_nt: TGCGCCAGCAGCCATTTAACGGGAGAAGGGAACACCGGGGAGCTGTTTTTT

j_call: TRBJ1-2
d_call: NA
v_call: TRBV7-9
clone_size: NA
cdr3_aa: CASSLLDNYGYTF
cdr3_nt: TGTGCCAGCAGCTTATTAGATAACTATGGCTACACCTTC

j_call: TRBJ2-7
d_call: NA
v_call: TRBV20-1
clone_size: NA
cdr3_aa: CSASGGTNSYEQYF
cdr3_nt: TGCAGTGCTAGTGGCGGGACGAACTCCTACGAGCAGTACTTC

j_call: TRBJ1-3
d_call: TRBD1
v_call: TRBV28
clone_size: NA
cdr3_aa: CASSLVTGGNTIYF
cdr3_nt: TGTGCCAGCAGTTTAGTGACAGGGGGTAACACCATATATTTT

j_call: TRBJ1-1
d_call: NA
v_call: TRBV9
clone_size: NA
cdr3_aa: CASSVYREQGGPNTEAFF
cdr3_nt: TGTGCCAGCAGCGTATATCGGGAACAAGGTGGTCCGAACACTGAAGCTTTCTTT

j_call: TRBJ2-7
d_call: TRBD1
v_call: TRBV5-6
clone_size: NA
cdr3_aa: CASSSGQGSYEQYF
cdr3_nt: TGTGCCAGCAGCTCCGGACAGGGATCCTACGAGCAGTACTTC

j_call: TRBJ1-2
d_call: NA
v_call: TRBV28
clone_size: NA
cdr3_aa: CASIGGSGGYTF
cdr3_nt: TGTGCCAGCATAGGTGGGTCGGGTGGCTACACCTTC

j_call: TRBJ2-3
d_call: NA
v_call: TRBV5-6
clone_size: NA
cdr3_aa: CASSLAVGGDTQYF
cdr3_nt: TGTGCCAGCAGCTTGGCCGTAGGAGGGGATACGCAGTATTTT

j_call: TRBJ1-1
d_call: NA
v_call: TRBV7-3
clone_size: NA
cdr3_aa: CASSLTEGAEAFF
cdr3_nt: TGTGCCAGCAGCTTAACGGAGGGAGCGGAAGCTTTCTTT

j_call: TRBJ2-1
d_call: TRBD2
v_call: TRBV30
clone_size: NA
cdr3_aa: CAWSLLAGPTYNEQFF
cdr3_nt: TGTGCCTGGAGTTTACTAGCGGGACCTACCTACAATGAGCAGTTCTTC

j_call: TRBJ1-2
d_call: NA
v_call: TRBV30
clone_size: NA
cdr3_aa: CAWSFPTGRYGYTF
cdr3_nt: TGTGCCTGGAGTTTCCCTACAGGGCGCTATGGCTACACCTTC

j_call: TRBJ2-1
d_call: NA
v_call: TRBV9
clone_size: NA
cdr3_aa: CASSPFGQTNNEQFF
cdr3_nt: TGTGCCAGCAGCCCCTTCGGACAGACTAACAATGAGCAGTTCTTC

j_call: TRBJ2-7
d_call: TRBD2
v_call: TRBV28
clone_size: once
cdr3_aa: CASSKLGLAERSSYEQYF
cdr3_nt: TGTGCCAGCAGCAAGTTGGGACTAGCGGAGAGGAGCTCCTACGAGCAGTACTTC

j_call: TRBJ2-2
d_call: NA
v_call: TRBV3-1/TRBV3-2
clone_size: NA
cdr3_aa: CASSPARSGGELFF
cdr3_nt: TGTGCCAGCAGTCCTGCGAGGTCCGGCGGGGAGCTGTTTTTT

j_call: TRBJ2-5
d_call: NA
v_call: TRBV27
clone_size: NA
cdr3_aa: CASSRVGREETQYF
cdr3_nt: TGTGCCAGCAGCAGAGTGGGCAGGGAAGAGACCCAGTACTTC

j_call: TRBJ2-5
d_call: NA
v_call: TRBV5-1
clone_size: NA
cdr3_aa: CASSLLTGEETQYF
cdr3_nt: TGCGCCAGCAGCTTGTTGACGGGGGAAGAGACCCAGTACTTC

j_call: TRBJ2-5
d_call: NA
v_call: TRBV29-1
clone_size: NA
cdr3_aa: CSVTRSETQYF
cdr3_nt: TGCAGCGTTACTCGGAGTGAGACCCAGTACTTC

j_call: TRBJ2-7
d_call: TRBD1
v_call: TRBV19
clone_size: NA
cdr3_aa: CASSIRDRGPGEQYF
cdr3_nt: TGTGCCAGTAGTATACGGGACAGGGGGCCCGGCGAGCAGTACTTC

j_call: TRBJ2-1
d_call: NA
v_call: TRBV10-2
clone_size: once
cdr3_aa: CASSGGDLSGEQFF
cdr3_nt: TGCGCCAGCAGTGGGGGGGACCTATCGGGTGAGCAGTTCTTC

j_call: TRBJ1-2
d_call: TRBD1
v_call: TRBV5-6
clone_size: few
cdr3_aa: CASSPSGTVYGYTF
cdr3_nt: TGTGCCAGCAGCCCATCCGGGACAGTCTATGGCTACACCTTC

j_call: TRBJ1-5
d_call: NA
v_call: TRBV7-6
clone_size: NA
cdr3_aa: CASSPTWGVVGNQPQHF
cdr3_nt: TGTGCCAGCAGCCCGACCTGGGGGGTTGTCGGCAATCAGCCCCAGCATTTT

j_call: TRBJ1-2
d_call: NA
v_call: TRBV5-1
clone_size: NA
cdr3_aa: CASSLEQSGKDGYTF
cdr3_nt: TGCGCCAGCAGCTTGGAGCAGAGCGGGAAGGATGGCTACACCTTC

j_call: TRBJ1-1
d_call: NA
v_call: TRBV7-3
clone_size: NA
cdr3_aa: CASSADNFEAFF
cdr3_nt: TGTGCCAGCAGCGCGGACAACTTTGAAGCTTTCTTT

j_call: TRBJ1-1
d_call: NA
v_call: TRBV7-9
clone_size: NA
cdr3_aa: CASSRGGLNTEAFF
cdr3_nt: TGTGCCAGCAGCCGAGGAGGACTTAACACTGAAGCTTTCTTT

j_call: TRBJ2-1
d_call: TRBD2
v_call: TRBV7-2
clone_size: once
cdr3_aa: CASSFRRGYNEQFF
cdr3_nt: TGTGCCAGCAGCTTCAGGCGGGGGTACAATGAGCAGTTCTTC

j_call: TRBJ2-7
d_call: TRBD2
v_call: TRBV4-1
clone_size: NA
cdr3_aa: CASSDGAGREQYF
cdr3_nt: TGCGCCAGCAGCGATGGGGCCGGGAGGGAGCAGTACTTC

j_call: TRBJ2-7
d_call: TRBD1
v_call: TRBV5-1
clone_size: few
cdr3_aa: CASSFRDRGYEQYF
cdr3_nt: TGCGCCAGCAGCTTCCGGGACAGGGGATACGAGCAGTACTTC

j_call: TRBJ2-5
d_call: TRBD1
v_call: TRBV5-4
clone_size: NA
cdr3_aa: CASSSTGVGETQYF
cdr3_nt: TGTGCCAGCAGCTCGACAGGGGTTGGGGAGACCCAGTACTTC

j_call: TRBJ2-3
d_call: TRBD2
v_call: TRBV19
clone_size: NA
cdr3_aa: CASSIVPAGGADTQYF
cdr3_nt: TGTGCCAGTAGTATCGTCCCAGCGGGAGGGGCAGATACGCAGTATTTT

j_call: TRBJ2-1
d_call: TRBD1
v_call: TRBV11-3
clone_size: NA
cdr3_aa: CASSSRTGGTYNEQFF
cdr3_nt: TGTGCCAGCAGCTCGCGGACAGGGGGAACCTACAATGAGCAGTTCTTC

j_call: TRBJ1-1
d_call: NA
v_call: TRBV9
clone_size: NA
cdr3_aa: CASGRENTEAFF
cdr3_nt: TGTGCCAGCGGCAGGGAGAACACTGAAGCTTTCTTT

j_call: TRBJ2-1
d_call: NA
v_call: TRBV5-5
clone_size: NA
cdr3_aa: CASSGGTAYNEQFF
cdr3_nt: TGTGCCAGCAGCGGGGGGACAGCCTACAATGAGCAGTTCTTC

j_call: TRBJ2-2
d_call: NA
v_call: TRBV3-1/TRBV3-2
clone_size: NA
cdr3_aa: CASSHAGFTGELFF
cdr3_nt: TGTGCCAGCAGCCATGCAGGGTTCACCGGGGAGCTGTTTTTT

j_call: TRBJ2-3
d_call: NA
v_call: TRBV18
clone_size: NA
cdr3_aa: CASSPEISTDTQYF
cdr3_nt: TGTGCCAGCTCACCAGAGATTAGCACAGATACGCAGTATTTT

j_call: TRBJ2-7
d_call: NA
v_call: TRBV7-3
clone_size: NA
cdr3_aa: CASSSSSEQYF
cdr3_nt: TGTGCCAGCAGCTCGTCCTCCGAGCAGTACTTC

j_call: TRBJ1-1
d_call: TRBD1
v_call: TRBV7-9
clone_size: NA
cdr3_aa: CASSPRAGGRNTEAFF
cdr3_nt: TGTGCCAGCAGCCCTCGCGCAGGGGGCCGGAACACTGAAGCTTTCTTT

j_call: TRBJ2-7
d_call: TRBD1
v_call: TRBV28
clone_size: NA
cdr3_aa: CASRERGTAYYEQYF
cdr3_nt: TGTGCCAGCAGGGAGAGGGGGACAGCCTACTACGAGCAGTACTTC

j_call: TRBJ2-1
d_call: TRBD2
v_call: TRBV5-4
clone_size: few
cdr3_aa: CASSLVSGGWDEQFF
cdr3_nt: TGTGCCAGCAGCTTGGTTAGCGGGGGGTGGGATGAGCAGTTCTTC

j_call: TRBJ2-7
d_call: TRBD2
v_call: TRBV3-1/TRBV3-2
clone_size: NA
cdr3_aa: CASSQGSLAGAEQYF
cdr3_nt: TGTGCCAGCAGCCAAGGGTCCCTAGCGGGAGCCGAGCAGTACTTC

j_call: TRBJ1-4
d_call: NA
v_call: TRBV25-1
clone_size: NA
cdr3_aa: CASHRSGGEKLFF
cdr3_nt: TGTGCCAGCCACAGGTCGGGTGGGGAAAAACTGTTTTTT

j_call: TRBJ2-2
d_call: TRBD1
v_call: TRBV9
clone_size: NA
cdr3_aa: CASSVGTATGELFF
cdr3_nt: TGTGCCAGCAGCGTGGGGACAGCCACCGGGGAGCTGTTTTTT

j_call: TRBJ2-7
d_call: TRBD2
v_call: TRBV24-1
clone_size: NA
cdr3_aa: CATSVTSGSQQYF
cdr3_nt: TGTGCCACCAGTGTAACTAGCGGGAGCCAGCAGTACTTC